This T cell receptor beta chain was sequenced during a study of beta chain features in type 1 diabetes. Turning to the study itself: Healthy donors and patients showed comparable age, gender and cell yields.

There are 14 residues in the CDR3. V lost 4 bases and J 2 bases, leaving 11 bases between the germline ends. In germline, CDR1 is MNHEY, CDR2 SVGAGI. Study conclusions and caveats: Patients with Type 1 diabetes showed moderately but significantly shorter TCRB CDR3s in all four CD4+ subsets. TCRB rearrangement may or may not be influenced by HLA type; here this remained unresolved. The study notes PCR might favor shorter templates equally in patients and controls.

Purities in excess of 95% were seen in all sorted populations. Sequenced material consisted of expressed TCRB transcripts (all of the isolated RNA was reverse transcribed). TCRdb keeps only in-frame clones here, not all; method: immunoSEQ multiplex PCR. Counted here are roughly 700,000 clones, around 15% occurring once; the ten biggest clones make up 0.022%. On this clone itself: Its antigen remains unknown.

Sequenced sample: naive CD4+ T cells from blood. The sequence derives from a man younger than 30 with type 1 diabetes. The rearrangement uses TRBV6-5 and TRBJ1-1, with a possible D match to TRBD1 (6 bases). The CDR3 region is CASSFQDSNTEAFF. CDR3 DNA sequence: TGTGCCAGCAGTTTTCAGGACAGCAACACTGAAGCTTTCTTT.